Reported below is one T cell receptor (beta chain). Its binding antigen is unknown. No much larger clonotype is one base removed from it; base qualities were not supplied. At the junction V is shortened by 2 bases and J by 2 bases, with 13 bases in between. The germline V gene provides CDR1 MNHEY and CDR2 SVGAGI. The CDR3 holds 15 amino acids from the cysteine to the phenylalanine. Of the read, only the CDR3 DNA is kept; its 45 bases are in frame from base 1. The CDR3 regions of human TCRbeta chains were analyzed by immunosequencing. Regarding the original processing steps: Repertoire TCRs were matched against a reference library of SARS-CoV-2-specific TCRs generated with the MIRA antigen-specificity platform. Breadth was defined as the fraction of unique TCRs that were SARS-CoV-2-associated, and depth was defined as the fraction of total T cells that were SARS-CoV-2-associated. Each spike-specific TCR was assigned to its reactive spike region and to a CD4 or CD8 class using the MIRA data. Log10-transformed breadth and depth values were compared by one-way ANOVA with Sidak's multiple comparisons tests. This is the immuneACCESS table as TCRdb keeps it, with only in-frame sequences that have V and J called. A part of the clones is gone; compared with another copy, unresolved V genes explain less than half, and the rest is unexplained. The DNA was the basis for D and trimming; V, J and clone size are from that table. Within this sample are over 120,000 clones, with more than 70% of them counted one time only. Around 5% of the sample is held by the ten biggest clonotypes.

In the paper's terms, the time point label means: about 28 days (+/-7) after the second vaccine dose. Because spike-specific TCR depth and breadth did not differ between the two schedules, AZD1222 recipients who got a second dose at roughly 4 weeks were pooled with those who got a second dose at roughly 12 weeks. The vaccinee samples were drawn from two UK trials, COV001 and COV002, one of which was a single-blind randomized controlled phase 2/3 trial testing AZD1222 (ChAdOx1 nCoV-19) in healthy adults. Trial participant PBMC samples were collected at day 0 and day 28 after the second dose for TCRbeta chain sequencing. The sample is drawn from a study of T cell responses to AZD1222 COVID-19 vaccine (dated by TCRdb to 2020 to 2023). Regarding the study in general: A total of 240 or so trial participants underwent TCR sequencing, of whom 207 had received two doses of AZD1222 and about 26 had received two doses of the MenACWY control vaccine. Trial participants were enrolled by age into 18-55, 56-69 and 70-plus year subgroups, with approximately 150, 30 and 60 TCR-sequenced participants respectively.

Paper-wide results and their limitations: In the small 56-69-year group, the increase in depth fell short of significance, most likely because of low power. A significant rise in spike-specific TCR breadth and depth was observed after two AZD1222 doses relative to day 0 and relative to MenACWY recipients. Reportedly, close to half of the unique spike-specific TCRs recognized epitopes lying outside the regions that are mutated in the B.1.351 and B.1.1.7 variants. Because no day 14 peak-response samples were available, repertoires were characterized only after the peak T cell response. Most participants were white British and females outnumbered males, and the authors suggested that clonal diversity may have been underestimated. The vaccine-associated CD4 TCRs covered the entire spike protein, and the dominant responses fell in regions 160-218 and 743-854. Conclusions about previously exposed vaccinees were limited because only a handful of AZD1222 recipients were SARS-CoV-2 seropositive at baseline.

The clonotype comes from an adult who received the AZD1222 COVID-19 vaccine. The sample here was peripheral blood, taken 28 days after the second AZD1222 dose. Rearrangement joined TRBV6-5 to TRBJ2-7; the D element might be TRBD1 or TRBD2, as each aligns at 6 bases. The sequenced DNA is TGTGCCAGCAGTTACGAGGGGGGCCCCCCCTACGAGCAGTACTTC. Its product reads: CASSYEGGPPYEQYF.